The rows below give T cell receptor beta chains drawn from one sample of a study of blood T cell repertoires in COVID-19. Here immunoSEQ multiplex PCR was the method, and the copy in TCRdb shows in-frame clones only, minus some. This table holds 160,000 or so clones, around 80% found once. The sample consisted of peripheral blood. The receptors derive from a woman in her fifties or sixties with acute or convalescent COVID-19. Each CDR3 is given with its conserved first and last residue. A D gene is named only where the DNA matches it firmly. Clone size is shown for a subset of rows, as once, few, many or a class of expanded clone.

D,J,V,size,CDR3,DNA
.,TRBJ1-1,TRBV7-2,.,CASSLAWTTEAFF,TGTGCCAGCAGCTTAGCGTGGACAACTGAAGCTTTCTTT
.,TRBJ1-1,TRBV15,.,CATRGSTNTEAFF,TGTGCCACCCGGGGTAGTACGAACACTGAAGCTTTCTTT
.,TRBJ2-3,TRBV2,.,CASSDSSSTDTQYF,TGTGCCAGCAGTGACAGTTCTAGCACAGATACGCAGTATTTT
TRBD1,TRBJ1-2,TRBV5-5,.,CASSLDRGYGYTF,TGTGCCAGCAGCCTAGACAGGGGCTATGGCTACACCTTC
.,TRBJ2-7,TRBV6-5,.,CASSRQEHRGYEQYF,TGTGCCAGCAGTAGGCAGGAGCATAGAGGGTACGAGCAGTACTTC
TRBD1,TRBJ1-4,TRBV5-4,once,CASSSTVGGTVNEKLFF,TGTGCCAGCAGCTCGACGGTTGGGGGGACAGTGAATGAAAAACTGTTTTTT
.,TRBJ1-2,TRBV7-9,.,CASSPRGNYGYTF,TGTGCCAGCAGCCCTAGAGGGAACTATGGCTACACCTTC
.,TRBJ1-4,TRBV9,.,CASGSGGGNEKLFF,TGTGCCAGCGGCAGTGGGGGAGGAAATGAAAAACTGTTTTTT
TRBD2,TRBJ2-7,TRBV4-2,.,CASSQDPSSGSQRLDEQYF,TGTGCCAGCAGCCAAGATCCAAGTAGCGGGAGCCAAAGGCTGGACGAGCAGTACTTC
.,TRBJ2-7,TRBV7-2,.,CASSLEAKAYEQYF,TGTGCCAGCAGCTTAGAAGCGAAAGCCTACGAGCAGTACTTC